This T cell receptor beta chain was sequenced during a study of radiotherapy plus CTLA-4 blockade in lung cancer. The study, taken as a whole, reports: Together with interferon-beta, which increased in serum after radiation, early dynamic changes in blood T cell clones were reportedly the best predictors of response.

On this clone itself: Its antigen is undetermined.

Trimming stripped 0 bases from V and 10 bases from J, with 12 bases between. CDR3 length equals 14 residues. Germline V gives CDR1 MNHEY, CDR2 SMNVEV (reference sequence). TCRdb keeps only in-frame clones here, not all; method: immunoSEQ multiplex PCR. The sample consists of roughly 66,000 clones, approximately 82% of them appearing once. The origin of this receptor is a human donor with non-small cell lung cancer who had a partial response to radiotherapy plus ipilimumab. The specimen was peripheral blood, collected from a patient treated with radiotherapy plus ipilimumab. The rearrangement links TRBV27 to TRBJ2-2, with D hard to call. CDR3 amino acids: CASSLSLGRKELFF. The CDR3 DNA follows: TGTGCCAGCAGTTTATCGTTAGGCAGGAAGGAGCTGTTTTTT.